These 23 T cell receptor beta chains were sequenced from one sample in a study of blood T cell repertoires in COVID-19. TCRdb keeps only in-frame clones here, not all; method: immunoSEQ multiplex PCR. The sample records 70,000 to 100,000 clones, about 86% being singletons. The sample consisted of peripheral blood. These TCRs come from a man older than 75 with active or convalescent COVID-19.

The J gene is TRBJ1-4, the V gene TRBV12-3 or TRBV12-4; D is possibly TRBD1 (5 bases). The V end lost 7 bases, the J end lost 8 bases, and 14 bases lay between the germline ends. The CDR3 runs 13 residues. CDR3 in amino acids: CASIRQGGEKLFF. The DNA for the CDR3 is TGTGCCAGCATCCGGCAGGGAGGGGAAAAACTGTTTTTT.

The chain employs TRBV29-1 and TRBJ2-7; 7 positions agree with TRBD1. The CDR3 is 14 residues long. Trimming at V came to 5 bases and at J to 3 bases, leaving 10 bases not matched to a gene. Germline V gene lookup returns CDR1 SQVTM and CDR2 ANQGSEA. CDR3 region: CSVSPTGRLYEQYF. Written as DNA, the CDR3 is TGCAGCGTTTCGCCGACAGGGAGACTCTACGAGCAGTACTTC.

The chain recombines TRBV12-3 or TRBV12-4 with TRBJ1-3, with D tentatively TRBD1 (5 bases). Trimming stripped 7 bases from V and 3 bases from J, with 10 bases between. The CDR3 is 13 amino acids. CDR3 in DNA: TGTGCCAGCACGACAGTAATTGGAAACACCATATATTTT. It specifies CASTTVIGNTIYF.

V usage is TRBV7-9 and J usage is TRBJ2-7; D is undetermined. The ends were cut back, 1 base at V and 1 base at J, with 8 bases in the middle. The CDR3 has 14 residues. Per germline, CDR1 SEHNR and CDR2 FQNEAQ (reference sequence). The CDR3 region is CASSLDAGSYEQYF. Written as DNA, the CDR3 is TGTGCCAGCAGCTTAGACGCAGGTTCCTACGAGCAGTACTTC. Full variable domain (remainder filled in from reference TRBV7-9 and TRBJ2-7): DTGVSQNPRHKITKRGQNVTFRCDPISEHNRLYWYRQTLGQGPEFLTYFQNEAQLEKSRLLSDRFSAERPKGSFSTLEIQRTEQGDSAMYLCASSLDAGSYEQYFGPGTRLTVT.

The chain combines TRBV4-2 with TRBJ2-3; 10 bases agree with TRBD2. The germline CDR1 and CDR2 sequences are LGHNA and YNFKEQ. The CDR3 spans 17 residues. Trimming took 0 bases from V and 1 from J; bases not matched to a gene: 4. The CDR3: CASSQEALAGRTDTQYF. CDR3 DNA sequence: TGTGCCAGCAGCCAAGAGGCACTAGCGGGACGCACAGATACGCAGTATTTT.

CDR3 DNA sequence: TGTGCCATCAGTGAGATGGGACATTTAAGCAATCAGCCCCAGCATTTT. Translated: CAISEMGHLSNQPQHF. The rearrangement uses TRBV10-3 and TRBJ1-5, with D perhaps TRBD1 (6 bases). CDR1 and CDR2 (germline): ENHRY, SYGVKD. The CDR3 is 16 amino acids. V was trimmed by 2 bases and J by 1 base, leaving 12 bases between them.

V is TRBV5-1 and J is TRBJ1-4; D is unresolved. V shed 0 bases and J shed 4 bases, with 10 bases lying between them. The CDR3 contains 15 residues. Looked up from germline, CDR1 is SGHRS and CDR2 is YFSETQ. The DNA of the CDR3 is TGCGCCAGCAGCTTGGGGTCGGAGTTTAATGAAAAACTGTTTTTT. Its protein is CASSLGSEFNEKLFF.

The rearrangement uses TRBV7-2 and TRBJ2-2; 8 bases align to TRBD1. V lost 6 bases to trimming and J lost 5 bases; unmatched junction nucleotides: 5. Germline V gives CDR1 SGHTA, CDR2 FQGNSA. This CDR3 is built from 14 residues. CDR3 bases: TGTGCCAGCAGGTCGGACAGGGTGACCGGGGAGCTGTTTTTT. As protein: CASRSDRVTGELFF.

The CDR3 reads CASSLYPRVEKLFF. Written as DNA, the CDR3 is TGTGCCAGCAGCTTGTACCCCCGGGTTGAAAAACTGTTTTTT. The V gene is TRBV5-4, the J gene TRBJ1-4, with D uncertain. The CDR3 covers 14 residues. V lost 1 base and J lost 7, with 11 bases in between. Germline CDR1 reads SGHNT; CDR2 reads YYREEE (reference sequence).

This clone has a handful of counts. This chain connects TRBV5-6 to TRBJ2-1, with a tentative D call TRBD1 (6 bases). The CDR3 is 14 residues long. CDR1 SGHDT and CDR2 YYEEEE come from the germline V gene. Deletions cut 2 bases from V and 4 bases from J, with 10 bases between. The CDR3 DNA reads TGTGCCAGCAGCTTAGGGACACAGTACAATGAGCAGTTCTTC. It encodes CASSLGTQYNEQFF.

The chain links TRBV10-3 to TRBJ1-2, with 7 nucleotides matching TRBD1. CDR1 and CDR2 (germline): ENHRY, SYGVKD. This CDR3 comprises 12 residues. V shed 8 bases, J shed 6 bases, and the junction held 6 bases outside the gene matches. The CDR3 reads CAIGDSSDGYTF. Here the CDR3 DNA reads TGTGCCATCGGGGACAGTTCGGATGGCTACACCTTC.

This sequence joins TRBV3-1 (or the pseudogene TRBV3-2) and TRBJ2-3; 11 bases agree with TRBD2. This CDR3 has 16 amino acids. V dropped 1 base and J dropped 5; count of bases not matched to a gene: 5. From germline, CDR1 is LGHDT and CDR2 YNNKEL (reference sequence). CDR3 region: CASSQGTSGRIDTQYF. The CDR3 region has the DNA TGTGCCAGCAGCCAAGGAACTAGCGGGAGAATAGATACGCAGTATTTT.

V gene TRBV11-1 combines with J gene TRBJ2-2; tentative D call: TRBD2 (6 bases). This CDR3 has 15 residues. Germline-derived CDR1 and CDR2 are SGHAT and FQDESV (reference sequence). The V gene lost 3 bases and the J gene lost 4 bases, with 12 bases spanning the gap. The DNA of the CDR3 is TGTGCCAGCAGCTTGGGAGGTGGCGGCACCGGGGAGCTGTTTTTT. Its protein is CASSLGGGGTGELFF.

This clone occurred once. J is TRBJ2-7 and V is TRBV4-1; TRBD1 might be the D (6 bases). The CDR3 runs to 14 residues. Germline V gives CDR1 MGHRA, CDR2 YSYEKL. Trimming cost V 0 bases and J 3 bases, with 9 bases left between them. The CDR3 is CASSQDPQGYEQYF. DNA of the CDR3: TGCGCCAGCAGCCAAGACCCACAGGGCTACGAGCAGTACTTC.

This chain links TRBV9 with TRBJ1-1; 8 bases agree with TRBD1. Germline V gene sequence: CDR1 SGDLS, CDR2 YYNGEE. This CDR3 is 14 amino acids long. V was pared by 4 bases and J by 1 base, with 3 bases of the junction left unmatched. The CDR3 reads CASSKTGANTEAFF. The CDR3 bases are TGTGCCAGCAGCAAGACAGGGGCGAACACTGAAGCTTTCTTT.

The CDR3 DNA reads TGCAGTGCCTCAGCAGATACGCAGTATTTT. Amino acids: CSASADTQYF. The chain is built from TRBV20-1 and TRBJ2-3; D not certain. The CDR3 is made up of 10 amino acids. Germline V lookup: CDR1 DFQATT, CDR2 SNEGSKA (reference sequence). V lost 6 bases and J 4 bases, leaving 5 bases between the germline ends.

Here the CDR3 reads CASKGLRYEQYF. The CDR3 DNA reads TGTGCCAGCAAGGGGCTACGTTACGAGCAGTACTTC. V usage is TRBV7-9 and J usage is TRBJ2-7; the D gene is possibly TRBD1 (5 bases). Trimming removed 7 bases at V and 4 bases at J, with 11 bases between. The germline CDR1 and CDR2 sequences are SEHNR and FQNEAQ (reference sequence). This CDR3 spans 12 amino acids.

The rearrangement joins TRBV28 to TRBJ1-5; TRBD1 agrees at 9 bases. V lost 7 bases, J lost 4 bases, and 8 bases stayed unmatched. The CDR3 consists of 15 residues. Germline CDR1 MDHEN, CDR2 SYDVKM. For the CDR3, the DNA is TGTGCCAGCATACGGGACAGGGTATCAAATCAGCCCCAGCATTTT. Translation: CASIRDRVSNQPQHF.

The rearrangement joins TRBV5-4 to TRBJ2-4; 8 bases are a match to TRBD2. CDR3 length: 14 residues. The trim removed 3 bases at V and 2 bases at J, leaving 1 base unmatched. Germline CDR1 reads SGHNT; CDR2 reads YYREEE (reference sequence). The chain's CDR3 is CASSSGGPKNIQYF. CDR3 DNA sequence: TGTGCCAGCAGCTCGGGGGGGCCCAAAAACATTCAGTACTTC. Together with reference TRBV5-4 and TRBJ2-4, the CDR3 gives the full variable domain: ETGVTQSPTHLIKTRGQQVTLRCSSQSGHNTVSWYQQALGQGPQFIFQYYREEENGRGNFPPRFSGLQFPNYSSELNVNALELDDSALYLCASSSGGPKNIQYFGAGTRLSVL.

The chain joins TRBV11-2 to TRBJ2-1; 10 bases fit TRBD1. The V gene's germline CDR1 is SGHAT and CDR2 FQNNGV. Trimming cost V 5 bases and J 9 bases; bases outside gene matches: 13. The CDR3 consists of 16 residues. CDR3 nucleotide sequence: TGTGCCAGCAGCCCACACCTGACAGGGGGCTTAAGTGAGCAGTTCTTC. Translation: CASSPHLTGGLSEQFF.

The J gene is TRBJ1-2, the V gene TRBV6-4, with D possibly TRBD1 on 6 matching bases. The CDR3 is 14 residues long. Germline CDR1 reads MRHNA; CDR2 reads SNTAGT. V lost 5 bases to trimming and J lost 5 bases, with 15 bases between them. CDR3 nucleotide sequence: TGTGCCAGCAGTCCAGGGGCCGGGTCGTATGGCTACACCTTC. This sequence encodes CASSPGAGSYGYTF.

The J gene is TRBJ1-5, the V gene TRBV12-3 or TRBV12-4; a weak D match, TRBD1 (6 bases). This CDR3 contains 13 residues. Trimming cost V 5 bases and J 7 bases, with 12 bases left between them. CDR3: CASSLSGDQPQHF. The CDR3 nucleotides read TGTGCCAGCAGTCTCTCAGGGGACCAGCCCCAGCATTTT.

The rearrangement links TRBV19 to TRBJ1-4, with unresolved D. Germline-derived CDR1 and CDR2 are LNHDA and SQIVND (reference sequence). The CDR3 sequence is 10 residues long. Trimming took 7 bases from V and 8 from J, leaving 5 bases between them. CDR3 coding DNA: TGTGCCAGTACGGGGGAAAAACTGTTTTTT. This encodes CASTGEKLFF.